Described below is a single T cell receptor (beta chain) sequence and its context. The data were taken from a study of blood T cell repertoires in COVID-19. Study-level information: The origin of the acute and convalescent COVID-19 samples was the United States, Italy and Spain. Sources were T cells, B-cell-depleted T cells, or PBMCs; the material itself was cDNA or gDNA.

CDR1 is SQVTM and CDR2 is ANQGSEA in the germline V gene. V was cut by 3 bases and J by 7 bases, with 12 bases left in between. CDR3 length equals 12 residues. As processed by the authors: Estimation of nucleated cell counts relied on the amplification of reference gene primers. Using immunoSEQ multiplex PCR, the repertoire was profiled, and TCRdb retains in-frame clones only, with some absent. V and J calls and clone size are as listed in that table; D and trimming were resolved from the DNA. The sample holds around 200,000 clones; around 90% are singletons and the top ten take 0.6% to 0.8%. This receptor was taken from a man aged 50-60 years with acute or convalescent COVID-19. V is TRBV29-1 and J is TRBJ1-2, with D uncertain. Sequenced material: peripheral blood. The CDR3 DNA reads TGCAGCGTTGAGGGCCCGGGAGGTGGCTACACCTTC. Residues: CSVEGPGGGYTF.